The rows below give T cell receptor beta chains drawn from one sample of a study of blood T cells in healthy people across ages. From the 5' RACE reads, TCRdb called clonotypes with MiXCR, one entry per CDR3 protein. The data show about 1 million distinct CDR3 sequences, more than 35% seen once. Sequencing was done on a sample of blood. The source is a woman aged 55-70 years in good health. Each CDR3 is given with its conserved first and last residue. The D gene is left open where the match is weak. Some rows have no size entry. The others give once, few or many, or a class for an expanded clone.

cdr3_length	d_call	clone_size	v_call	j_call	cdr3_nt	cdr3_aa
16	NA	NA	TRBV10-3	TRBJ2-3	TGTGCCACCCGCCTTTATAGCGTGAGGGAGGTAGATACGCAGTATTTT	CATRLYSVREVDTQYF
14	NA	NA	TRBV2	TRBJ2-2	TGTGCCAGCAGGGAAACGCGGGACACCGGGGAGCTGTTTTTT	CASRETRDTGELFF
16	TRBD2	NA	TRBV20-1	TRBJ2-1	TGCAGTGCTTTATACCCCCGGACTAGCGGGAGGGTTGAGCAGTTCTTC	CSALYPRTSGRVEQFF
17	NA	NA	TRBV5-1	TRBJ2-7	TGCGCCAGCAGTAGGGGAACCGGGACCTCAGGGATGAACGAGCAGTACTTC	CASSRGTGTSGMNEQYF
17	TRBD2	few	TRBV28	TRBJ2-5	TGTGCCAGCAGTTTCTTAGGACTAGCGGGAGGCGGGGAGACCCAGTACTTC	CASSFLGLAGGGETQYF
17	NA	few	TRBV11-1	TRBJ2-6	TGTGCCAGCAGCGTCCGGGACACTGCCTCTGGGGCCAACGTCCTGACTTTC	CASSVRDTASGANVLTF
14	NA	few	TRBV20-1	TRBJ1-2	TGCAGTGCTAGAGGTGGGAGGGCTAACTATGGCTACACCTTC	CSARGGRANYGYTF
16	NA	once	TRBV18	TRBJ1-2	TGTGCCAGCTCACCCTTGGGACAACAGCCTAACTATGGCTACACCTTC	CASSPLGQQPNYGYTF
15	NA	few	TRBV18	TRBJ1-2	TGTGCCAGCTCCCCTCAGGCCGTCAACGCCTATGGCTACACCTTC	CASSPQAVNAYGYTF
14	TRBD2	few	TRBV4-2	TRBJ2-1	TGTGCCAGCAGCCAAGTAGAGCGGGAGTATGAGCAGTTCTTC	CASSQVEREYEQFF
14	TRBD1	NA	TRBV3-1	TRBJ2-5	TGTGCCAGCAGCCAAGTTAGGGGGACAGGGGGCGAGTACTTC	CASSQVRGTGGEYF
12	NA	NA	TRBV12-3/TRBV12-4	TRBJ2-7	TGTGCCAGCAGCTTCACTAGCTACGAGCAGTACTTC	CASSFTSYEQYF
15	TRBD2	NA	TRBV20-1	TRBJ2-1	TGCAGTGCGCGGAACAGCGGGAGCCCGATCAATGAGCAGTTCTTC	CSARNSGSPINEQFF
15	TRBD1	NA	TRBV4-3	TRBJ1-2	TGCGCCAGCAGCCAAGATCCCAACAGGGGATATGGCTACACCTTC	CASSQDPNRGYGYTF
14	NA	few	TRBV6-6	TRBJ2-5	TGTGCCAGCAGTTACTCCTCGGAGCAAGAGACCCAGTACTTC	CASSYSSEQETQYF
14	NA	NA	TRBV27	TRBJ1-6	TGTGCCAGCAGTTTAGGAGCCTCTTATTCACCCCTCCACTTT	CASSLGASYSPLHF
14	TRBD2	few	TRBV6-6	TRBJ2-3	TGTGCCAGCAGTTCCGGACTAGTCTCAGATACGCAGTATTTT	CASSSGLVSDTQYF
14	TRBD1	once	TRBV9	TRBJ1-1	TGTGCCAGCAGCGCAGACGGGACAGGCTCTGAAGCTTTCTTT	CASSADGTGSEAFF
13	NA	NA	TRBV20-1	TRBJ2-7	TGCAGTGCGGAGACTACCTCTCCCTACGAGCAGTACTTC	CSAETTSPYEQYF
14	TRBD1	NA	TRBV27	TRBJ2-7	TGTGCCGGCAGTACAAAGGGGGCCGACTACGAGCAGTACTTC	CAGSTKGADYEQYF
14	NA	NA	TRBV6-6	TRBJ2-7	TGTGCCAGCACCCACGACTCGCGGGGATCCGAGCAGTACTTC	CASTHDSRGSEQYF
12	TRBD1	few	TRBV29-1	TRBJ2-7	TGCAGCGTGCCGACAGGGGCCTACGAGCAGTACTTC	CSVPTGAYEQYF
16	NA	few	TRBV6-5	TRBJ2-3	TGTGCCAGCAGTTATGCCGTGTCCTCCGGAGCAGATACGCAGTATTTT	CASSYAVSSGADTQYF
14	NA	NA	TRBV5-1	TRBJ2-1	TGCGCCAGCAATAGCGGCGGGATGGACAATGAGCAGTTCTTC	CASNSGGMDNEQFF
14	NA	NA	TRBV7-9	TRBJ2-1	TGTGCCAGCAGCTTGGGACACGGCGGGCATGAGCAGTTCTTC	CASSLGHGGHEQFF
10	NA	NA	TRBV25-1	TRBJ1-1	TGTGCCAGCGCGGCAGCAGAAGCTTTCTTT	CASAAAEAFF
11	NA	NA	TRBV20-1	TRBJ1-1	TGCAGTGCAACGGAGGACACTGAAGCTTTCTTT	CSATEDTEAFF
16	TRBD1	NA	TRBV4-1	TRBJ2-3	TGCGCCAGCAGACGTCCCGGGACAGGGTTGGCAGATACGCAGTATTTT	CASRRPGTGLADTQYF
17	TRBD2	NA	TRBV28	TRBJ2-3	TGTGCCAGCAGTTACGCGACTAGCGGGAGTTCCACAGATACGCAGTATTTT	CASSYATSGSSTDTQYF
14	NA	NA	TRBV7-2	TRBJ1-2	TGTGCCAGCAGCTTCGGCAGGCCTAACTATGGCTACACCTTC	CASSFGRPNYGYTF
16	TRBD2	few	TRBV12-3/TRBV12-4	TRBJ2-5	TGTGCCAGCAGCCCCCGCCTCGGGCGGGAGTATGAGACCCAGTACTTC	CASSPRLGREYETQYF
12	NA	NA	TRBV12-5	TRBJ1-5	TGTGCTAGTGGTTTGGACGGACAGCCCCAGCATTTT	CASGLDGQPQHF
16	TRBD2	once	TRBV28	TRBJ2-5	TGTGCCAGCAGTTTAACCCGACTAGCGGTACAAGAGACCCAGTACTTC	CASSLTRLAVQETQYF
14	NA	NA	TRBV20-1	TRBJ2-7	TGCAGTGCTAGAGGAATGTCGAACTATTACGAGCAGTACTTC	CSARGMSNYYEQYF
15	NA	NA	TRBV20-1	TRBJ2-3	TGCAGTGCTAGTACGGAACAGACGAGCACAGATACGCAGTATTTT	CSASTEQTSTDTQYF
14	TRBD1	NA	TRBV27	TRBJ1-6	TGTGCCAGCACCCCGGACAGGGGCAATTCACCCCTCCACTTT	CASTPDRGNSPLHF
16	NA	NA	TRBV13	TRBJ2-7	TGTGCCAGCAGCCCAGAGACAGGACCTAACTACAATGAGCAGTACTTC	CASSPETGPNYNEQYF
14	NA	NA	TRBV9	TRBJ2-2	TGTGCCAGCAGGGGGGTGTCACTCACCGGGGAGCTGTTTTTT	CASRGVSLTGELFF
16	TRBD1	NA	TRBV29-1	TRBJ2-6	TGCAGCGCCCGGGACAGTACTCTCTCTGGGGCCAACGTCCTGACTTTC	CSARDSTLSGANVLTF
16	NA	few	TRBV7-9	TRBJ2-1	TGTGCCAGCAGCCCACACCCAGGGAGGTCCTACAATGAGCAGTTCTTC	CASSPHPGRSYNEQFF
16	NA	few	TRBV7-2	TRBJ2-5	TGTGCCAGCAGCGTGGGGGGACCCCACCTTAGGGAGACCCAGTACTTC	CASSVGGPHLRETQYF
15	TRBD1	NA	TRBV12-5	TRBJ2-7	TGTGCTAGTGGTTTCCTTGGGACAGGGATCTACGAGCAGTACTTC	CASGFLGTGIYEQYF
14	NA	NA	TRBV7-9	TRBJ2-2	TGTGCCAGCACTCCCGAGGGCTACACCGGGGAGCTGTTTTTT	CASTPEGYTGELFF
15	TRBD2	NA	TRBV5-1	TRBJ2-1	TGCGCCAGCAGAAGACTAGCGGGAGCGAACAATGAGCAGTTCTTC	CASRRLAGANNEQFF
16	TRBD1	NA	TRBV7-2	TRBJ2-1	TGTGCCAGCAGACCTCGGACAGGTCTCTCCTACAGTGAGCAGTTCTTC	CASRPRTGLSYSEQFF
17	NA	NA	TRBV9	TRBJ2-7	TGTGCCAGCAGCCCGAGTTGGGGGGAGAGCTCCTACAATGAGCAGTACTTC	CASSPSWGESSYNEQYF
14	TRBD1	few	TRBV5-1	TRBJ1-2	TGCGCCAGCAGCTTGGTTACAGGGGACTATGGCTACACCTTC	CASSLVTGDYGYTF